Each of the 17 T cell receptor beta chains below was sequenced from the same sample in a study of CD8+CD57+ T cells in acquired aplastic anemia (dated by TCRdb to 2017 to 2018). Instrument used: Illumina HiSeq 2000. TCR beta VDJ combination and CDR3 sequence profiling used genomic DNA as the template. The raw public reads went through TCRdb reprocessing: fastp at Q25, MiXCR clone calling, in-frame beta chains kept. Records with the same CDR3 protein are collapsed into one entry carrying the most frequent genes and DNA. Counted in this sample were approximately 50,000 distinct CDR3 sequences; around 73% of them appeared once. The biggest ten clones account for roughly 34% of the sample. The material sequenced was sorted CD4+, CD8+, or CD8+CD57+ T cells (not recorded which) from PBMCs. The receptors originated from a human donor in good health, serving as a control.

The chain recombines TRBV7-9 with TRBJ2-7; D remains unclear. V was trimmed by 6 bases and J by 2 bases, leaving 8 bases between them. This CDR3 has 12 residues. Germline V gene data show CDR1 as SEHNR and CDR2 as FQNEAQ (reference sequence). The CDR3 DNA reads as TGTGCCAGCAGTCCAGGCCCCTACGAGCAGTACTTC. It is translated as CASSPGPYEQYF.

The chain employs TRBV19 and TRBJ1-6, with D maybe TRBD1 (6 bases). The CDR3 spans 15 residues. In germline, CDR1 is LNHDA, CDR2 SQIVND (reference sequence). The germline V and J ends were trimmed by 3 bases and 8 bases, with 14 bases remaining between them. The CDR3 reads CASSIGQTIDSPLHF. CDR3 DNA: TGTGCCAGTAGTATCGGACAGACCATCGATTCACCCCTCCACTTT.

The rearrangement uses TRBV7-6 and TRBJ1-3; D gene unclear. Per germline, CDR1 SGHVS and CDR2 FNYEAQ. The CDR3 has 13 residues. V lost 3 bases and J lost 2, with 5 bases in between. The CDR3 region has the DNA TGTGCCAGCAGCTTGGGAGCTGGAAACACCATATATTTT. Translation gives CASSLGAGNTIYF.

V is TRBV10-3 and J is TRBJ1-1; 7 nucleotides agree with TRBD1. V lost 6 bases to trimming and J lost 6 bases; unmatched junction nucleotides: 7. This CDR3 has 13 amino acids. Germline CDR1 and CDR2: ENHRY and SYGVKD. The CDR3 nucleotides are TGTGCCATCAGAGGACAGGATAGAGCTGAAGCTTTCTTT. Protein: CAIRGQDRAEAFF.

The CDR3 here is CASSFLGMDYGYTF. In nucleotides, the CDR3 is TGTGCCAGCAGTTTTCTGGGGATGGACTATGGCTACACCTTC. This chain uses TRBV27 with TRBJ1-2; D is undetermined. The germline CDR1 and CDR2 sequences are MNHEY and SMNVEV (reference sequence). The CDR3 has 14 residues. The V gene lost 3 bases and the J gene lost 3 bases, with 11 bases spanning the gap.

The rearrangement links TRBV15 to TRBJ2-5; D uncertain. Trimming stripped 1 base from V and 3 bases from J, with 12 bases between. CDR3 size: 15 residues. Germline V lookup: CDR1 LNHNV, CDR2 YYDKDF (reference sequence). CDR3 DNA: TGTGCCACCAGCAGAGCTAGACGGCAGAAAGAGACCCAGTACTTC. This sequence encodes CATSRARRQKETQYF.

CDR3 bases: TGTGCCAGCAGTGCCAGGGAGGAATCAAGCTCCTACAATGAGCAGTTCTTC. As protein: CASSAREESSSYNEQFF. V gene TRBV11-1 combines with J gene TRBJ2-1; tentatively, D is TRBD2 (6 bases). CDR3 length: 17 residues. Trimming pared 6 bases from V and 0 bases from J, leaving 18 bases between. Per germline, CDR1 SGHAT and CDR2 FQDESV (reference sequence).

This clonotype showed up just once. The chain carries TRBV10-3 and TRBJ2-5; TRBD1 matches 8 bases. CDR1 and CDR2 from the germline V gene are ENHRY and SYGVKD. J lost 3 bases, V lost 3 bases, and 6 bases had no gene match. The CDR3 totals 15 residues. The CDR3: CAISDPAGGEETQYF. CDR3 bases: TGTGCCATCAGTGATCCGGCAGGGGGCGAAGAGACCCAGTACTTC.

The V and J genes are TRBV7-9 and TRBJ1-1, with D uncertain. The CDR3 sequence is 14 residues long. CDR1 SEHNR and CDR2 FQNEAQ come from the germline V gene (reference sequence). Trimming left V 5 bases short and J 1 base short, with 11 bases between. The CDR3 is CASSLERANTEAFF. In DNA, the CDR3 is TGTGCCAGCAGCCTAGAGAGAGCGAACACTGAAGCTTTCTTT.

This sequence joins TRBV7-3 and TRBJ1-6, with D possibly being TRBD1 (6 bases). V dropped 5 bases and J dropped 7 bases, with 18 bases sitting between them. The CDR3 is 16 amino acids. Per germline, CDR1 SGHTA and CDR2 FQGTGA. CDR3 in DNA: TGTGCCAGCAGCCCGGACACGGGGGCGAAAAATTCACCCCTCCACTTT. Residues: CASSPDTGAKNSPLHF.

This chain joins TRBV19 and TRBJ1-1; no reliable D call. CDR1 is LNHDA, CDR2 SQIVND, per germline (reference sequence). With 5 bases removed from V and 1 base from J, the gap between germline ends came to 5 bases. The CDR3 runs to 12 residues. The CDR3 region has the DNA TGTGCCAGTAGTGGACGGAACACTGAAGCTTTCTTT. The encoded protein is CASSGRNTEAFF.

This sequence joins TRBV19 and TRBJ1-2; D is undetermined. The CDR3 is made up of 13 amino acids. Germline CDR1 LNHDA, CDR2 SQIVND (reference sequence). Trimming took 3 bases from V and 4 from J, leaving 9 bases between them. CDR3 DNA: TGTGCCAGTAGTATCACAGACCTCTATGGCTACACCTTC. Its translation: CASSITDLYGYTF.

The chain combines TRBV7-9 with TRBJ1-1; 8 bases fit TRBD1. J lost 0 bases, V lost 3 bases, and 3 bases had no gene match. Germline CDR1 SEHNR, CDR2 FQNEAQ (reference sequence). The CDR3 is 15 residues long. The DNA for the CDR3 is TGTGCCAGCAGCTTGGGGGACAGGTTGAACACTGAAGCTTTCTTT. This translates into CASSLGDRLNTEAFF.

This clonotype has a count of ten or more. The CDR3 is CASSREAGLYNEQFF. CDR3 coding DNA: TGTGCCAGTAGTAGAGAAGCGGGGCTCTACAATGAGCAGTTCTTC. The chain has TRBV19 and TRBJ2-1; 7 bases fit TRBD2. This CDR3 has 15 residues. Looked up from germline, CDR1 is LNHDA and CDR2 is SQIVND (reference sequence). With V trimmed by 4 bases and J by 3 bases, 6 bases remained unmatched.

The chain couples TRBV4-2 to TRBJ2-7; 15 positions agree with TRBD2. V lost 1 base, J lost 4 bases, and 2 bases stayed unmatched. CDR1 is LGHNA, CDR2 YNFKEQ, per germline. The CDR3 totals 16 residues. CDR3 protein: CASSQGTSGGAYEQYF. Written as DNA, the CDR3 is TGTGCCAGCAGCCAAGGGACTAGCGGGGGGGCTTACGAGCAGTACTTC.

The V call is TRBV24-1, the J call TRBJ1-5; TRBD1 matches at 12 bases. With 3 bases clipped from V and 6 bases from J, the junction kept 2 bases outside the gene matches. Per germline, CDR1 KGHDR and CDR2 SFDVKD. The CDR3 sequence is 15 residues long. The CDR3 loop is CATSDRGQGAQPQHF. The CDR3 DNA is TGTGCCACCAGTGATCGGGGACAGGGGGCTCAGCCCCAGCATTTT.

This clonotype occurred once. The rearrangement joins TRBV2 to TRBJ1-2, with D uncertain. CDR3 length: 12 residues. CDR1 and CDR2 from the germline V gene are SNHLY and FYNNEI. Trimming took 6 bases from V and 5 from J, leaving 10 bases between them. As DNA, the CDR3 is TGTGCCAGCAGCCCGAGTGGGTATGGCTACACCTTC. It encodes CASSPSGYGYTF.